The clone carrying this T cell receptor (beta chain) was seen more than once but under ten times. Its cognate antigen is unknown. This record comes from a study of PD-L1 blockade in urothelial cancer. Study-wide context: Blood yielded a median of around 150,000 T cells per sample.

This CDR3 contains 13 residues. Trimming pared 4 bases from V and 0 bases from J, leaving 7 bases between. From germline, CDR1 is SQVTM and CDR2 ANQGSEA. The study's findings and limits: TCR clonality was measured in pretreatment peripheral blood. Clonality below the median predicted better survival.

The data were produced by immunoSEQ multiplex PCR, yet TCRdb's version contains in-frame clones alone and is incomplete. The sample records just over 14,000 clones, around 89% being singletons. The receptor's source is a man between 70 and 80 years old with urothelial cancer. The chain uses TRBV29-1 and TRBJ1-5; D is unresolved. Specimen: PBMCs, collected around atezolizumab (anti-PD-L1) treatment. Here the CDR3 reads CSVVQNSNQPQHF. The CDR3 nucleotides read TGCAGCGTTGTACAGAATAGCAATCAGCCCCAGCATTTT.